The 27 T cell receptor beta chains below all came from one sample that was sequenced in a study of blood T cell repertoires in COVID-19. Clones were read by immunoSEQ multiplex PCR, and TCRdb kept only the in-frame ones, dropping some. The sample has around 300,000 clones, roughly 90% seen once; the top ten hold 2.5% to 3%. Material for sequencing was peripheral blood. The source of these receptors is a woman under 40 with COVID-19, enrolled during active disease.

This chain connects TRBV6-4 to TRBJ2-1, with D possibly being TRBD2 (6 bases). CDR1 and CDR2 from the germline V gene are MRHNA and SNTAGT. Trimming removed 6 bases from V and 0 bases from J, with 12 bases in between. CDR3 size: 15 residues. The CDR3 region has the DNA TGTGCCAGCAGGAGCGGGCCAAGCTCCTACAATGAGCAGTTCTTC. It codes for CASRSGPSSYNEQFF.

The V gene is TRBV5-6, the J gene TRBJ1-2; 9 bases map to TRBD1. The CDR3 is 14 amino acids. Trimming at V came to 2 bases and at J to 4 bases, leaving 3 bases not matched to a gene. The germline gives CDR1 SGHDT, CDR2 YYEEEE. The chain's CDR3 is CASSFDRGVYGYTF. Written as DNA, the CDR3 is TGTGCCAGCAGCTTCGACAGGGGGGTCTATGGCTACACCTTC.

The chain carries TRBV5-4 and TRBJ1-2; 8 bases align to TRBD1. Looked up from germline, CDR1 is SGHNT and CDR2 is YYREEE (reference sequence). CDR3 length: 14 amino acids. Trimming removed 2 bases from V and 7 bases from J; junction bases left unmatched: 7. The CDR3 region has the DNA TGTGCCAGCAGCTTAGAGTCAGGGGGCAGTGGCTACACCTTC. Amino acids: CASSLESGGSGYTF. The whole variable domain, remainder taken from reference TRBV5-4 and TRBJ1-2, is ETGVTQSPTHLIKTRGQQVTLRCSSQSGHNTVSWYQQALGQGPQFIFQYYREEENGRGNFPPRFSGLQFPNYSSELNVNALELDDSALYLCASSLESGGSGYTFGSGTRLTVV.

The chain recombines TRBV6-4 with TRBJ2-1; 9 bases line up with TRBD2. The junction had 6 bases not matched to a gene; V was cut back by 3 bases and J by 6 bases. Germline V CDR1 and CDR2: MRHNA, SNTAGT. The CDR3 is made up of 15 amino acids. The CDR3 sequence is CASSELAGVFNEQFF. The CDR3 DNA sequence: TGTGCCAGCAGTGAGTTAGCGGGAGTATTCAATGAGCAGTTCTTC.

This sequence joins TRBV25-1 and TRBJ1-4; tentatively, D is TRBD1 (5 bases). Trimming shortened V by 3 bases and J by 8 bases, and 13 bases separated the two germline ends. This CDR3 contains 14 residues. Germline values: CDR1 MGHDK, CDR2 SYGVNS. CDR3 DNA: TGTGCCAGCAGTGATACAGGACGAGTGGAAAAACTGTTTTTT. Translation: CASSDTGRVEKLFF.

This clone was seen more than once but under ten times. The rearrangement links TRBV2 to TRBJ2-7; D ambiguous. CDR3 length equals 13 residues. Germline CDR1 and CDR2: SNHLY and FYNNEI. Trimming took 9 bases from V and 3 from J, leaving 15 bases between them. The chain's CDR3 is CASAQFVNYEQYF. CDR3 bases: TGTGCCAGTGCCCAGTTTGTTAACTACGAGCAGTACTTC.

This clone was recorded once. This rearrangement joins TRBV3-1 (or the pseudogene TRBV3-2) to TRBJ2-1; 7 nucleotides line up with TRBD2. The germline CDR1 and CDR2 sequences are LGHDT and YNNKEL (reference sequence). The CDR3 totals 16 residues. The ends lost 0 bases at V and 5 bases at J; junction bases unmatched: 7. The CDR3 protein is CASSQDIGLGDNEQFF. DNA for the CDR3: TGTGCCAGCAGCCAAGATATAGGACTAGGGGACAATGAGCAGTTCTTC.

Worth noting for this clone: Other DNA sequences in the sample encode the same CDR3. The gene calls are TRBV30 and TRBJ2-7; D gene unclear. The V end lost 0 bases, the J end lost 4 bases, and 7 bases lay between the germline ends. The CDR3 is made up of 12 amino acids. Germline V gives CDR1 GTSNPN, CDR2 SVGIG (reference sequence). The CDR3 nucleotides are TGTGCCTGGAGTGTAGGCGGATACGAGCAGTACTTC. It yields the protein CAWSVGGYEQYF.

The chain recombines TRBV19 with TRBJ1-2; D is possibly TRBD1 (6 bases). CDR3 length equals 15 residues. The V end was cut by 5 bases, the J end by 3 bases, with 16 bases between. From germline, CDR1 is LNHDA and CDR2 SQIVND (reference sequence). The CDR3 bases are TGTGCCAGTAGTGTTACAGGGCTCCTTCACTATGGCTACACCTTC. Its protein is CASSVTGLLHYGYTF.

This chain uses TRBV7-2 with TRBJ1-1, with 7 bases identical to TRBD1. The CDR3 consists of 16 residues. J was trimmed by 0 bases and V by 6 bases; bases with no gene match: 10. CDR1 is SGHTA and CDR2 is FQGNSA in the germline V gene. CDR3 sequence: CASSYRDSFMNTEAFF. In DNA form, the CDR3 reads TGTGCCAGCAGTTACCGGGACAGTTTCATGAACACTGAAGCTTTCTTT.

V is TRBV19 and J is TRBJ1-6, with TRBD1 matching over 8 bases. CDR1 and CDR2 from the germline V gene are LNHDA and SQIVND (reference sequence). The CDR3 is 15 amino acids. The V and J ends lost 4 bases and 7 bases, in that order; junction bases with no gene match: 6. Here the CDR3 reads CASSTRTGRNSPLHF. CDR3 DNA: TGTGCCAGTAGTACCCGGACAGGGAGAAATTCACCCCTCCACTTT. The full variable domain, with the rest looked up from reference TRBV19 and TRBJ1-6, is DGGITQSPKYLFRKEGQNVTLSCEQNLNHDAMYWYRQDPGQGLRLIYYSQIVNDFQKGDIAEGYSVSREKKESFPLTVTSAQKNPTAFYLCASSTRTGRNSPLHFGNGTRLTVT.

The chain combines TRBV28 with TRBJ1-5; D perhaps matches TRBD1 (6 bases). The CDR3 length is 15 residues. The germline gives CDR1 MDHEN, CDR2 SYDVKM. V was clipped by 8 bases and J by 2 bases, with 16 bases between them. CDR3 bases: TGTGCCAGCCACCTATCACAGGGAGGCAATCAGCCCCAGCATTTT. Its protein is CASHLSQGGNQPQHF.

This chain joins TRBV25-1 and TRBJ1-2; D remains unclear. Trimming removed 6 bases at V and 2 bases at J, with 4 bases between. CDR1 and CDR2 from the germline V gene are MGHDK and SYGVNS. CDR3 length: 11 residues. CDR3 bases: TGTGCCAGCAGGGCCAACTATGGCTACACCTTC. Its translation: CASRANYGYTF.

This clone occurred once. J is TRBJ1-1 and V is TRBV12-3 or TRBV12-4, with D tentatively TRBD1 (5 bases). The V end was cut by 11 bases, the J end by 1 base, with 14 bases between. The CDR3 length is 13 residues. DNA of the CDR3: TGTGCCGCAATGGGGGGTAGGAACACTGAAGCTTTCTTT. Residues: CAAMGGRNTEAFF.

J is TRBJ2-3 and V is TRBV11-3; D might be TRBD2 (5 bases). This CDR3 has 15 residues. V shed 6 bases and J shed 2 bases, with 15 bases lying between them. The germline V gene has CDR1 SGHNT and CDR2 YENEEA. CDR3 sequence (DNA): TGTGCCAGCAGTCCCTCGCGGGTCTACACAGATACGCAGTATTTT. Its protein product is CASSPSRVYTDTQYF.

The gene calls are TRBV5-5 and TRBJ1-1; the match to TRBD1 covers 8 bases. Germline V gene data show CDR1 as SGHKS and CDR2 as YYEKEE (reference sequence). V shed 3 bases, J shed 9 bases, and the junction held 10 bases outside the gene matches. This CDR3 contains 14 residues. CDR3 loop: CASSSTDRGLKAFF. CDR3 DNA sequence: TGTGCCAGCAGCTCAACCGACAGGGGCCTAAAAGCTTTCTTT. Filled out from reference TRBV5-5 and TRBJ1-1, the complete variable domain reads DAGVTQSPTHLIKTRGQQVTLRCSPISGHKSVSWYQQVLGQGPQFIFQYYEKEERGRGNFPDRFSARQFPNYSSELNVNALLLGDSALYLCASSSTDRGLKAFFGQGTRLTVV.

The rearrangement uses TRBV18 and TRBJ1-3; possibly TRBD1 for D (5 bases). Looked up from germline, CDR1 is KGHSH and CDR2 is LQKENI. V was cut by 2 bases and J by 0 bases, with 8 bases left in between. The CDR3 consists of 15 residues. This chain's CDR3 is CASSPGAASGNTIYF. Written as DNA, the CDR3 is TGTGCCAGCTCACCAGGGGCTGCCTCTGGAAACACCATATATTTT.

The rearrangement links TRBV5-6 to TRBJ1-4; perhaps TRBD1 as D (5 bases). Germline V gene lookup returns CDR1 SGHDT and CDR2 YYEEEE. Between the trimmed V and J ends, which lost 1 base and 7 bases, there was a span of 11 bases. CDR3 length equals 14 residues. The CDR3 here is CASSLWRGGEKLFF. The CDR3 bases are TGTGCCAGCAGCTTGTGGAGGGGTGGTGAAAAACTGTTTTTT.

This clone was detected only once. The CDR3 sequence is CASSKGLAANTGELFF. The DNA for the CDR3 is TGTGCCAGCAGCAAGGGATTAGCGGCGAACACCGGGGAGCTGTTTTTT. This sequence joins TRBV21-1 and TRBJ2-2; no DNA check was done on the table's D call, TRBD2. TRBV21-1 is assigned pseudogene status. The CDR3 sequence is 16 residues long.

The V call is TRBV4-1, the J call TRBJ1-2, with D possibly matching TRBD1 (6 bases). The CDR3 loop spans 15 amino acids. V lost 0 bases to trimming and J lost 3 bases, with 11 bases between them. Germline loops: CDR1 MGHRA, CDR2 YSYEKL. The CDR3 DNA sequence: TGCGCCAGCAGCCAAGAATACAGGGCGGACTATGGCTACACCTTC. Translated, it gives CASSQEYRADYGYTF.

V and J are TRBV30 and TRBJ1-1; no clear D. The CDR3 contains 12 residues. Germline loops: CDR1 GTSNPN, CDR2 SVGIG (reference sequence). Trimming cost V 2 bases and J 3 bases, with 7 bases left between them. The CDR3 sequence: CAWSMSDTEAFF. The CDR3 coding sequence is TGTGCCTGGAGTATGTCGGACACTGAAGCTTTCTTT.

V usage is TRBV6-5 and J usage is TRBJ1-1; the match to TRBD1 covers 7 bases. CDR1 MNHEY and CDR2 SVGAGI come from the germline V gene. The CDR3 spans 11 residues. Trimming took 8 bases from V and 7 from J; bases not matched to a gene: 4. CDR3 amino acids: CASLWDSEAFF. In DNA form, the CDR3 reads TGTGCCAGCTTATGGGACAGTGAAGCTTTCTTT.

The rearrangement links TRBV2 to TRBJ1-1; 10 positions match TRBD1. This CDR3 has 15 residues. Trimming at V came to 6 bases and at J to 4 bases, leaving 8 bases not matched to a gene. Germline V gives CDR1 SNHLY, CDR2 FYNNEI. The CDR3 sequence is CASRGQGRGATEAFF. CDR3 nucleotide sequence: TGTGCCAGCAGGGGACAGGGGCGGGGGGCCACTGAAGCTTTCTTT.

As DNA, the CDR3 is TGTGCCAGTAATCCTCGACCGGGACTAGCGGTCGGCACAGATACGCAGTATTTT. Translated: CASNPRPGLAVGTDTQYF. The genes are TRBV19 and TRBJ2-3, with 11 bases aligning to TRBD2. The CDR3 extends over 18 amino acids. The V gene end was trimmed by 7 bases and the J gene end by 1 base; junction bases not matched to a gene: 13. Germline loops: CDR1 LNHDA, CDR2 SQIVND (reference sequence). The full variable domain, rest sourced from reference TRBV19 and TRBJ2-3, is DGGITQSPKYLFRKEGQNVTLSCEQNLNHDAMYWYRQDPGQGLRLIYYSQIVNDFQKGDIAEGYSVSREKKESFPLTVTSAQKNPTAFYLCASNPRPGLAVGTDTQYFGPGTRLTVL.

The V gene is TRBV6-4, the J gene TRBJ1-1; tentatively, D is TRBD1 (5 bases). Trimming pared 5 bases from V and 3 bases from J, leaving 19 bases between. CDR3 size: 16 residues. CDR1 and CDR2 from the germline V gene are MRHNA and SNTAGT. CDR3: CASSRQPAGSDTEAFF. CDR3 DNA: TGTGCCAGCAGTAGACAACCTGCAGGGTCGGACACTGAAGCTTTCTTT.

The V gene is TRBV5-6, the J gene TRBJ1-5; 10 nucleotides align to TRBD1. Germline V lookup: CDR1 SGHDT, CDR2 YYEEEE. The J segment lost 2 bases and the V segment lost 3 bases, leaving 2 bases of the junction unmatched. The CDR3 is 15 amino acids. The CDR3 loop reads CASSWGTGGNQPQHF. CDR3 bases: TGTGCCAGCAGCTGGGGGACAGGGGGCAATCAGCCCCAGCATTTT.

The rearrangement links TRBV7-9 to TRBJ2-3, with D possibly TRBD1 on 6 matching bases. The CDR3 has 17 amino acids. Germline CDR1 and CDR2: SEHNR and FQNEAQ (reference sequence). The germline V and J ends were trimmed by 4 bases and 4 bases, with 21 bases remaining between them. The CDR3 region has the DNA TGTGCCAGCAGCTCGCCCATACAGGGAAAGGGGCCAGATACGCAGTATTTT. This sequence encodes CASSSPIQGKGPDTQYF.